The present T cell receptor (beta chain) was sequenced within a study of blood T cell repertoires in COVID-19. Study-level information: Samples representing acute and convalescent COVID-19 were sourced from the United States, Italy and Spain.

Authors' methods: Amplifying reference gene primers gave estimates of nucleated cell counts. The protocol was immunoSEQ multiplex PCR, while the TCRdb copy is restricted to in-frame clones and leaves out a portion. Clonal size and the V and J genes are those of that table, whereas D and trimming came from the DNA. The sample yields 250,000 to 300,000 clones, 91% seen once. The V segment lost 5 bases and the J segment 10 bases; nucleotides outside the gene matches: 15. CDR1 is SNHLY, CDR2 FYNNEI, per germline. The length of the CDR3 is 16 residues. The specimen sequenced was peripheral blood. This sequence joins TRBV2 and TRBJ2-1, with 9 bases fitting TRBD2. This clonotype was obtained from a woman under 40 with COVID-19, enrolled during active disease. CDR3 nucleotide sequence: TGTGCCAGCAGTCCTGAACTAGCGGGTACGGCCGGGGAGCAGTTCTTC. Its protein is CASSPELAGTAGEQFF.